This T cell receptor (beta chain) stems from a study of OX40 agonist ivuxolimab in advanced cancers. Turning to the study itself: At doses from 0.01 to 10 mg/kg, patients were given intravenous ivuxolimab every 2 weeks. Study-level points and caveats: Both CD4+ and CD8+ T cell populations in blood had undergone clonal expansion by week 6 at 0.1 to 3.0 mg/kg.

Libraries were prepared by immunoSEQ multiplex PCR; TCRdb keeps only in-frame clonotypes and omits some of them. The table records under 80,000 clones, roughly 85% of them present only once. Of note for this clone: Its matching antigen is unknown.

The source is an adult with an advanced solid tumor such as melanoma, head and neck, liver or kidney cancer. This specimen was CD4+ or CD8+ T cells sorted from blood, taken in a trial of the OX40 agonist ivuxolimab.

The CDR3, as DNA: TGTGCCAGTAGTCCGCGGACCGGTGGCGATAATTCACCCCTCCACTTT. Its translation: CASSPRTGGDNSPLHF. This chain links TRBV19 with TRBJ1-6; D is ambiguous. V dropped 5 bases and J dropped 5 bases, with 16 bases sitting between them. Germline V gives CDR1 LNHDA, CDR2 SQIVND (reference sequence). The CDR3 totals 16 residues.